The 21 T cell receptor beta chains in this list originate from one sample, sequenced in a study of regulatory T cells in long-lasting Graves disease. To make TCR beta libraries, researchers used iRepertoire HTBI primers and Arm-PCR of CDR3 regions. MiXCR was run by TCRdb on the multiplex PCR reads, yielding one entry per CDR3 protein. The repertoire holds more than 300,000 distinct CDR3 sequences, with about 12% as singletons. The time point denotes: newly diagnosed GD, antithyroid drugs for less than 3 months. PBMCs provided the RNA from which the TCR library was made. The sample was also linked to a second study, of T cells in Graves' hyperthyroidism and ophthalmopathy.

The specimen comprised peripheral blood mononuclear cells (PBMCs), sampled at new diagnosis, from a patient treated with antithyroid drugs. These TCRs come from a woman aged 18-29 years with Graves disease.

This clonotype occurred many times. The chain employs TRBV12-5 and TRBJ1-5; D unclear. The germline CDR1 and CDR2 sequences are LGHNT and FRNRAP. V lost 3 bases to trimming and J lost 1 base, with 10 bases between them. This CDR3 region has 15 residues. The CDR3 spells CASGFVEGSNQPQHF. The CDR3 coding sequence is TGTGCTAGTGGTTTTGTAGAGGGAAGCAATCAGCCCCAGCATTTT.

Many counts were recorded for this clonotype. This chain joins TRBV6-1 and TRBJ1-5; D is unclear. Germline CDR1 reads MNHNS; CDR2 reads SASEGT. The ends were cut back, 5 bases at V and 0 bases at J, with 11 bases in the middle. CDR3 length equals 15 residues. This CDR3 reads CASSPSLYSNQPQHF. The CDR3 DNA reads TGTGCCAGCAGTCCTAGCCTGTATAGCAATCAGCCCCAGCATTTT.

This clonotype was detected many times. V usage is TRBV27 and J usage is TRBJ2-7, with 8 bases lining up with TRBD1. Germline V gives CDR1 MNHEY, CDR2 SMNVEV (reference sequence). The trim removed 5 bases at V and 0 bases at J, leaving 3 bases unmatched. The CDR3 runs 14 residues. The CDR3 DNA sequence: TGTGCCAGCAGTCAGGGACAGGCCTCCTACGAGCAGTACTTC. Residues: CASSQGQASYEQYF.

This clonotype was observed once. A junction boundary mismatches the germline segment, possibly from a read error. Here the CDR3 reads CASSQDRLWGAGANVLTF. The DNA for the CDR3 is TGCGCCAGCAGCCAAGATCGCCTCTGGGGGGCGGGGGCCAACGTCCTGACTTTC. This chain joins TRBV7-2 and TRBJ2-6; D is tentatively TRBD1 or TRBD2 (6 bases each). The CDR3 is 18 residues long. From germline, CDR1 is SGHTA and CDR2 FQGNSA.

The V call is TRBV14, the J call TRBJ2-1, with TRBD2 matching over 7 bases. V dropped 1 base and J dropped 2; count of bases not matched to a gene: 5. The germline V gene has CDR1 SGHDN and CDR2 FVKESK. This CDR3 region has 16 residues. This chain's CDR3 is CASSQASGAPYNEQFF. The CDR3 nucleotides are TGTGCCAGCAGCCAAGCTAGCGGAGCCCCCTACAATGAGCAGTTCTTC. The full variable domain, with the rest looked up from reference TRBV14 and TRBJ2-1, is EAGVTQFPSHSVIEKGQTVTLRCDPISGHDNLYWYRRVMGKEIKFLLHFVKESKQDESGMPNNRFLAERTGGTYSTLKVQPAELEDSGVYFCASSQASGAPYNEQFFGPGTRLTVL.

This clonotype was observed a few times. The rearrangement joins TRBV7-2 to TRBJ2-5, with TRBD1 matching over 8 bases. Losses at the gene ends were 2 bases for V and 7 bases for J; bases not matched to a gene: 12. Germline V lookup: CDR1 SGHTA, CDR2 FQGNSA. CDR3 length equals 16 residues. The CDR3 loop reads CASSLTGQGRPGTQYF. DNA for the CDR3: TGTGCCAGCAGCTTAACCGGACAGGGCCGGCCAGGGACCCAGTACTTC.

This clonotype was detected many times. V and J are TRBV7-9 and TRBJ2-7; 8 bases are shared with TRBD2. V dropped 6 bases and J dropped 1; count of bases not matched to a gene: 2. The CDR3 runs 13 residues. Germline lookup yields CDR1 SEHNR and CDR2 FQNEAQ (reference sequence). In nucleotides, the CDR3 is TGTGCCAGCAGTTCTAGCGGGTCCTACGAGCAGTACTTC. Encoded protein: CASSSSGSYEQYF.

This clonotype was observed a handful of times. The CDR3 sequence: CASSFNQDGYTF. The CDR3, as DNA: TGTGCCAGCAGCTTCAATCAGGATGGCTACACCTTC. J is TRBJ1-2 and V is TRBV7-6; D unresolved. The CDR3 is 12 amino acids. Germline-derived CDR1 and CDR2 are SGHVS and FNYEAQ. V shed 3 bases and J shed 6 bases, with 8 bases lying between them.

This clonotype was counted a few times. CDR3 nucleotides: TGTGCCAGTAGCCATCGACAGGGGGCAACTAATGAAAAACTGTTTTTT. It is translated as CASSHRQGATNEKLFF. The chain couples TRBV19 to TRBJ1-4, with 9 bases matching TRBD1. Germline-derived CDR1 and CDR2 are LNHDA and SQIVND (reference sequence). Trimming cost V 6 bases and J 0 bases; bases outside gene matches: 5. The CDR3 is 16 amino acids.

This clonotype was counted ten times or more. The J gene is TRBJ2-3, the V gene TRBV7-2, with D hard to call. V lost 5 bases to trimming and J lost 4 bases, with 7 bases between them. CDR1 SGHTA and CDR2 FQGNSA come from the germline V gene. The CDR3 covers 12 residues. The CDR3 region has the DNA TGTGCCAGCAGCCATCCATCAGATACGCAGTATTTT. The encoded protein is CASSHPSDTQYF.

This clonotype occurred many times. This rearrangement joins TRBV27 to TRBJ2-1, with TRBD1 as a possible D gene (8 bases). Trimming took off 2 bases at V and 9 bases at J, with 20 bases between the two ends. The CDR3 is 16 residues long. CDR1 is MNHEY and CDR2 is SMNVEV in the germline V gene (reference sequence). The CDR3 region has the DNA TGTGCCAGCAGTTTAACCGGGGGGCAGGGGGCTAGTGAGCAGTTCTTC. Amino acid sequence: CASSLTGGQGASEQFF.

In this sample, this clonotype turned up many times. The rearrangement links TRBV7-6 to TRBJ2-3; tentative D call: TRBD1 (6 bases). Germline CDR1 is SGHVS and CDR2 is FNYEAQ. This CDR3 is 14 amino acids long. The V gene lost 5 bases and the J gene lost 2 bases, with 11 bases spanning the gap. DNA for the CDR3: TGTGCCAGCAGCGCAACAGGGACCACAGATACGCAGTATTTT. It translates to CASSATGTTDTQYF. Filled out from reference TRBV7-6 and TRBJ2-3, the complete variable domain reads GAGVSQSPRYKVTKRGQDVALRCDPISGHVSLYWYRQALGQGPEFLTYFNYEAQQDKSGLPNDRFSAERPEGSISTLTIQRTEQRDSAMYRCASSATGTTDTQYFGPGTRLTVL.

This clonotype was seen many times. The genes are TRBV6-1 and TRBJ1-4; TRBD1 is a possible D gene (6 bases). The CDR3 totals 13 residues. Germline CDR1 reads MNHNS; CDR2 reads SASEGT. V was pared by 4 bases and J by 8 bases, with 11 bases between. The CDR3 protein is CASSGRRGEKLFF. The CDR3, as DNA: TGTGCCAGCAGTGGTCGGAGGGGGGAAAAACTGTTTTTT.

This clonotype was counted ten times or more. This CDR3 is CSVESPPSYEQYF. The DNA for the CDR3 is TGCAGCGTTGAAAGTCCACCCTCCTACGAGCAGTACTTC. The V call is TRBV29-1, the J call TRBJ2-7; D remains ambiguous. Looked up from germline, CDR1 is SQVTM and CDR2 is ANQGSEA. Trimming took off 2 bases at V and 0 bases at J, with 8 bases between the two ends. This CDR3 comprises 13 residues.

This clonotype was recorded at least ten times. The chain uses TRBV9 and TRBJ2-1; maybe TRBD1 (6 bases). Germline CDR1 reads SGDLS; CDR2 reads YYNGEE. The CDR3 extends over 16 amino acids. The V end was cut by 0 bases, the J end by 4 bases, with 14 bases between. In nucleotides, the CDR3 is TGTGCCAGCAGCGTAGATCCAGGGGTCTTATACAATGAGCAGTTCTTC. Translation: CASSVDPGVLYNEQFF.

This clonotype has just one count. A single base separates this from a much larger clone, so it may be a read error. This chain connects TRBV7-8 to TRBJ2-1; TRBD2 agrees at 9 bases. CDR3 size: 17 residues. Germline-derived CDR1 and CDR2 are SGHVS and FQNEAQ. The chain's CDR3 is CVSSISSGSRSYNEQFF. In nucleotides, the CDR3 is TGTGTCAGCAGCATTAGTAGCGGGAGTCGCTCCTACAATGAGCAGTTCTTC.

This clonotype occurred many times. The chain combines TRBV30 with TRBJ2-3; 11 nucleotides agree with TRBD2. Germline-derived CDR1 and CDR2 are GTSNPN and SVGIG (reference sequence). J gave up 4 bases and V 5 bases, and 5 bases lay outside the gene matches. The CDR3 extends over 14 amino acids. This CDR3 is CAWDPSGGSDTQYF. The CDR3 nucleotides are TGTGCCTGGGACCCTAGCGGGGGGTCAGATACGCAGTATTTT.

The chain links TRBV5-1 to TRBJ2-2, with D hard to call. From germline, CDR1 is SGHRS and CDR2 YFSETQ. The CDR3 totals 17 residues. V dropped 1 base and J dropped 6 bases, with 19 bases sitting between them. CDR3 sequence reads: CASSLLTLGAASGELFF. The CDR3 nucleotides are TGCGCCAGCAGCTTGTTGACGCTGGGCGCAGCATCCGGGGAGCTGTTTTTT.

The DNA of the CDR3 is TGTGCCATCAGTGATGGATACGGGATGAACACTGAAGCTTTCTTT. It yields the protein CAISDGYGMNTEAFF. This sequence joins TRBV10-3 and TRBJ1-1; D is uncertain. V lost 3 bases, J lost 0 bases, and 11 bases lay in between. The CDR3 covers 15 residues. Germline-derived CDR1 and CDR2 are ENHRY and SYGVKD.

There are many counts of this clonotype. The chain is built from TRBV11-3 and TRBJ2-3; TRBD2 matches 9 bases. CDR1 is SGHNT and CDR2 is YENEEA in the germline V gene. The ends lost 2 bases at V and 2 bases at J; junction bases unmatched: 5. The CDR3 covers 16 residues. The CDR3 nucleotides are TGTGCCAGCAGCTTAACAGCGGGAGGTGCCACAGATACGCAGTATTTT. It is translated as CASSLTAGGATDTQYF.

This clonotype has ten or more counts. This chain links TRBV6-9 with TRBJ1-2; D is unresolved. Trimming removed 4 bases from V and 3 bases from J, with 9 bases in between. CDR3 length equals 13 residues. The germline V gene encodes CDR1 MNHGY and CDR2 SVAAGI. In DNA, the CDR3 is TGTGCCAGCAGTTCGGTGGAAGACTATGGCTACACCTTC. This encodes CASSSVEDYGYTF.